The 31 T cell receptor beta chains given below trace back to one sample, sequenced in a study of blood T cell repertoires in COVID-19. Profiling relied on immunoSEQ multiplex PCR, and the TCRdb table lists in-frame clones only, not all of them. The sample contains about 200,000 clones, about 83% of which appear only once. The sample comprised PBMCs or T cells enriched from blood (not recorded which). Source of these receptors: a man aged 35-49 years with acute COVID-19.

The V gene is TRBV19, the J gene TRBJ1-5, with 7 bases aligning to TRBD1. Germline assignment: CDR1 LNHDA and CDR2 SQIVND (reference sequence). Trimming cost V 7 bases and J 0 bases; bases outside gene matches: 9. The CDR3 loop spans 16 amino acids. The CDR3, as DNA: TGTGCCAGTATTGCCCGACAGGGTTCTAGCAATCAGCCCCAGCATTTT. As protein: CASIARQGSSNQPQHF.

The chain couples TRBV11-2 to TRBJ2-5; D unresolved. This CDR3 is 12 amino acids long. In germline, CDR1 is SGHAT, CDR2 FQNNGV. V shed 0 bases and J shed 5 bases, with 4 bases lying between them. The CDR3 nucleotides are TGTGCCAGCAGCTTAGAAGCGGAGACCCAGTACTTC. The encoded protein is CASSLEAETQYF.

CDR3 bases: TGTGCCAGCACCCAGCGGGAGGTCGGCACCGGGGAGCTGTTTTTT. This sequence encodes CASTQREVGTGELFF. The chain couples TRBV3-1 (or the pseudogene TRBV3-2) to TRBJ2-2; 9 bases match TRBD2. Germline loops: CDR1 LGHDT, CDR2 YNNKEL (reference sequence). CDR3 length equals 15 residues. Losses at the gene ends were 7 bases for V and 4 bases for J; bases not matched to a gene: 7.

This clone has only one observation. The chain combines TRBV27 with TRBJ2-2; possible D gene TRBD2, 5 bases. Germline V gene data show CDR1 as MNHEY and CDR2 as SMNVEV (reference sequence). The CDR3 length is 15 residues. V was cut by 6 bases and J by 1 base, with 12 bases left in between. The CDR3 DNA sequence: TGTGCCAGCAGCCGGACGGGGAGGAACACCGGGGAGCTGTTTTTT. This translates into CASSRTGRNTGELFF.

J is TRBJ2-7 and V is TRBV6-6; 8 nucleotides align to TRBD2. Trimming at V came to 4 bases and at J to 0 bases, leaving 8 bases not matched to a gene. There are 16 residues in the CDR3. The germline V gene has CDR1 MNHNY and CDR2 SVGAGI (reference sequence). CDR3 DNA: TGTGCCAGCAGTTCTAGCGGGTGGAGCTACTCCTACGAGCAGTACTTC. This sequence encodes CASSSSGWSYSYEQYF.

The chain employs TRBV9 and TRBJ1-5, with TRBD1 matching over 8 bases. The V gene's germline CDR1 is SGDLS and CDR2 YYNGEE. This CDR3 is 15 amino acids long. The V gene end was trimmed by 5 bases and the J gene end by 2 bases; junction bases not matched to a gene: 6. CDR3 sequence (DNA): TGTGCCAGCAGTGAATCGGACAGGGGCAATCAGCCCCAGCATTTT. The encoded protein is CASSESDRGNQPQHF.

The CDR3 loop reads CASRRGQGDWNQPQHF. CDR3 sequence (DNA): TGTGCCAGCAGGCGAGGACAGGGCGATTGGAATCAGCCCCAGCATTTT. The rearrangement links TRBV28 to TRBJ1-5; TRBD1 agrees at 8 bases. Germline CDR1 and CDR2: MDHEN and SYDVKM. V dropped 6 bases and J dropped 4; count of bases not matched to a gene: 11. The CDR3 has 16 residues. The variable domain in full, with the rest retrieved from reference TRBV28 and TRBJ1-5, is DVKVTQSSRYLVKRTGEKVFLECVQDMDHENMFWYRQDPGLGLRLIYFSYDVKMKEKGDIPEGYSVSREKKERFSLILESASTNQTSMYLCASRRGQGDWNQPQHFGDGTRLSIL.

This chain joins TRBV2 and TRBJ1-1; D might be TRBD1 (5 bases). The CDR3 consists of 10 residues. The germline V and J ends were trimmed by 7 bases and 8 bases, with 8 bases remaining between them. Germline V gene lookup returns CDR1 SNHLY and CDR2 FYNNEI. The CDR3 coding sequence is TGTGCCAGCAAGGCAGGGGAAGCTTTCTTT. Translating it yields CASKAGEAFF.

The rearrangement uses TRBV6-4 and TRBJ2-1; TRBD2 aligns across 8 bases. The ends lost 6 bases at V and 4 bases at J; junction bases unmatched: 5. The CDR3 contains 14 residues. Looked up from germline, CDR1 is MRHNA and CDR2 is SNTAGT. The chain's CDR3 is CASRVTSVYNEQFF. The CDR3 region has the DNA TGTGCCAGCAGAGTGACTAGCGTATACAATGAGCAGTTCTTC.

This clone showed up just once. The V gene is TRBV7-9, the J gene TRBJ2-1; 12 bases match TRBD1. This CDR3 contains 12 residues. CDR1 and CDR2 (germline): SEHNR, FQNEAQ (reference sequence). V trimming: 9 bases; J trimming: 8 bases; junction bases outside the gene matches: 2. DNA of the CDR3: TGTGCCAGTCGGGACAGGGGGCATGAGCAGTTCTTC. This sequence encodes CASRDRGHEQFF.

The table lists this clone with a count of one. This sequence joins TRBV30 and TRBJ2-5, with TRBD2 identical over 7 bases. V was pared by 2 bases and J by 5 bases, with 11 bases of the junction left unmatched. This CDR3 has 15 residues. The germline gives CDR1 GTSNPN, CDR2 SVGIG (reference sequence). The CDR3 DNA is TGTGCCTGGAGTCCTGGGAGGGCCTCCGGGGAGACCCAGTACTTC. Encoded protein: CAWSPGRASGETQYF.

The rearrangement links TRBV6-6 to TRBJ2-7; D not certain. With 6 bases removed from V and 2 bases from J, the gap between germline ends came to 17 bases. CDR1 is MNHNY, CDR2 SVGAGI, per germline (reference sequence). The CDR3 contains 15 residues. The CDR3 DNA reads TGTGCCAGCAGCTACGCCGCAGGCAGTACCTACGAGCAGTACTTC. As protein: CASSYAAGSTYEQYF.

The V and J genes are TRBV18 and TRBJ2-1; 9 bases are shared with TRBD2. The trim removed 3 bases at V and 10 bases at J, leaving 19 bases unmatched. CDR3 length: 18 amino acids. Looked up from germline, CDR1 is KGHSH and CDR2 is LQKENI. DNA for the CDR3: TGTGCCAGCTCACCGAGGATAGCGGGAGAGACCGCGTTTTCAGAGCAGTTCTTC. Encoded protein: CASSPRIAGETAFSEQFF. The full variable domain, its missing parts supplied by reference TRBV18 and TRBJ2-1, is NAGVMQNPRHLVRRRGQEARLRCSPMKGHSHVYWYRQLPEEGLKFMVYLQKENIIDESGMPKERFSAEFPKEGPSILRIQQVVRGDSAAYFCASSPRIAGETAFSEQFFGPGTRLTVL.

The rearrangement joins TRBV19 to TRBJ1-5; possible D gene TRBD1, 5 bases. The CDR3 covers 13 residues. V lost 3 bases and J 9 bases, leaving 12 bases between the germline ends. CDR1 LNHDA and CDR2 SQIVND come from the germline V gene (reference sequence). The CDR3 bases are TGTGCCAGTAGTATGATTCAGGGTTGGCCCCAGCATTTT. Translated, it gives CASSMIQGWPQHF.

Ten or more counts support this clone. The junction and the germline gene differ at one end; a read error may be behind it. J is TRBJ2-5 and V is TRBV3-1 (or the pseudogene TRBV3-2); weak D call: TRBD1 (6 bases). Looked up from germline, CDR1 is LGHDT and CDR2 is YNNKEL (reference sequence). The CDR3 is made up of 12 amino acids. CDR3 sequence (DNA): TGTGCCAGCAGCCCGGCGGACAGATTTCAAGACTTC. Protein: CASSPADRFQDF.

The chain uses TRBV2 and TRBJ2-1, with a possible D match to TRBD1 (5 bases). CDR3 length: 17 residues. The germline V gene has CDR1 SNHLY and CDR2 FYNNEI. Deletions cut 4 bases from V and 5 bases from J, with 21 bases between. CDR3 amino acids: CASSGQMGLVGHNEQFF. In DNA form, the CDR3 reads TGTGCCAGCAGTGGTCAGATGGGGCTAGTGGGCCACAATGAGCAGTTCTTC. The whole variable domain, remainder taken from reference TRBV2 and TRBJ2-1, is EPEVTQTPSHQVTQMGQEVILRCVPISNHLYFYWYRQILGQKVEFLVSFYNNEISEKSEIFDDQFSVERPDGSNFTLKIRSTKLEDSAMYFCASSGQMGLVGHNEQFFGPGTRLTVL.

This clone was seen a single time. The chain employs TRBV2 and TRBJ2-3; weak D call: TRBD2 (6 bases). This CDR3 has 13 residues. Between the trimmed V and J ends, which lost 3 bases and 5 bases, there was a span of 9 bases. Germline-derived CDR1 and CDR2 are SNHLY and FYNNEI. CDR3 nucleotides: TGTGCCAGCAGTGAGTTGGGGGGAGATACGCAGTATTTT. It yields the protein CASSELGGDTQYF.

This CDR3 is CSASTLPEAFF. The CDR3, as DNA: TGCAGTGCATCTACGTTGCCTGAAGCTTTCTTT. V is TRBV20-1 and J is TRBJ1-1; no firm D call. The CDR3 length is 11 residues. Germline values: CDR1 DFQATT, CDR2 SNEGSKA (reference sequence). V was trimmed by 6 bases and J by 6 bases, leaving 11 bases between them.

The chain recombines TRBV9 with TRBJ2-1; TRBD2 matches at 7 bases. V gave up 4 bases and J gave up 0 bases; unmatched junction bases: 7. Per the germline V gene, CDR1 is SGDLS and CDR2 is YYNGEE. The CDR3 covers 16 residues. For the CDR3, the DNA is TGTGCCAGCAGCTCTCGGCCTAGCGGCTCCTACAATGAGCAGTTCTTC. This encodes CASSSRPSGSYNEQFF.

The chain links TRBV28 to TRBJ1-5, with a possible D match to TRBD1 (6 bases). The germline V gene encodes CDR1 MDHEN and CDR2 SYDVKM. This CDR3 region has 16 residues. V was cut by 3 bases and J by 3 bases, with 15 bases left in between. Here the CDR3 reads CASSFQTGRANQPQHF. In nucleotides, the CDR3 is TGTGCCAGCAGTTTCCAGACAGGCAGAGCCAATCAGCCCCAGCATTTT.

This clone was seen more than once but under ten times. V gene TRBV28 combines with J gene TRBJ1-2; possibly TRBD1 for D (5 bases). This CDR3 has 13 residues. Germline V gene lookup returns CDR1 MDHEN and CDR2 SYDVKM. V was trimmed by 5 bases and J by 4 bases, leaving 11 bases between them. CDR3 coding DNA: TGTGCCAGCAGTGCCCCGGGGGGCTATGGCTACACCTTC. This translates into CASSAPGGYGYTF.

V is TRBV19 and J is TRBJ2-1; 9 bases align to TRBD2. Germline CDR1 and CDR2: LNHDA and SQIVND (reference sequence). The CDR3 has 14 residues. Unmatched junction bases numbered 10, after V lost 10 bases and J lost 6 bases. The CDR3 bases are TGTGCCACTAGAAATAGCGGGAGAAGCAATGAGCAGTTCTTC. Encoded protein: CATRNSGRSNEQFF.

The CDR3 DNA follows: TGTGCCAGCAGCTATTACGGGTCCCAAGAGACCCAGTACTTC. Protein: CASSYYGSQETQYF. The chain has TRBV13 and TRBJ2-5, with D unresolved. The CDR3 sequence is 14 residues long. Germline V CDR1 and CDR2: PRHDT, FYEKMQ (reference sequence). Trimming pared 4 bases from V and 1 base from J, leaving 10 bases between.

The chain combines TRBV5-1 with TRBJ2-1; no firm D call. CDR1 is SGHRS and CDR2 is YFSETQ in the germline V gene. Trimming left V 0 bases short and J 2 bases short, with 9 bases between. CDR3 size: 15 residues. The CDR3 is CASSLVADTYNEQFF. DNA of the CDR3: TGCGCCAGCAGCTTGGTTGCGGATACCTACAATGAGCAGTTCTTC. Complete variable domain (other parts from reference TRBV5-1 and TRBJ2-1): KAGVTQTPRYLIKTRGQQVTLSCSPISGHRSVSWYQQTPGQGLQFLFEYFSETQRNKGNFPGRFSGRQFSNSRSEMNVSTLELGDSALYLCASSLVADTYNEQFFGPGTRLTVL.

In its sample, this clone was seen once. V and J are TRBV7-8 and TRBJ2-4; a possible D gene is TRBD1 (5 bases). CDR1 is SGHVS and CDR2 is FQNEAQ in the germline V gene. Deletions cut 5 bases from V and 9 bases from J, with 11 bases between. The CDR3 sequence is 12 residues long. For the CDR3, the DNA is TGTGCCAGCAGCGGGCAGGGCTCCATTCAGTACTTC. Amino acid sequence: CASSGQGSIQYF. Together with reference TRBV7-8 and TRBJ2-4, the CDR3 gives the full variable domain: GAGVSQSPRYKVAKRGQDVALRCDPISGHVSLFWYQQALGQGPEFLTYFQNEAQLDKSGLPSDRFFAERPEGSVSTLKIQRTQQEDSAVYLCASSGQGSIQYFGAGTRLSVL.

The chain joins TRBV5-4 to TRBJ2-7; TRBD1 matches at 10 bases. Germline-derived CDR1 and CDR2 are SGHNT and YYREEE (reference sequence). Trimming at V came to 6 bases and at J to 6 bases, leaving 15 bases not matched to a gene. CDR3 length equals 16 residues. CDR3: CASTNMFGTGVAEQYF. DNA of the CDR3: TGTGCCAGCACCAACATGTTCGGGACAGGGGTGGCCGAGCAGTACTTC.

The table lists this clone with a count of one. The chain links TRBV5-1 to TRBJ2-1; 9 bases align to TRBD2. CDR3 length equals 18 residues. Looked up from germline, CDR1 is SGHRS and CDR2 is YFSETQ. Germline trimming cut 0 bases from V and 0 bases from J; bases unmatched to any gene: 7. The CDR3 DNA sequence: TGCGCCAGCAGCTTGGGGTACCATAGCGGGAGCTCCTACAATGAGCAGTTCTTC. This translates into CASSLGYHSGSSYNEQFF.

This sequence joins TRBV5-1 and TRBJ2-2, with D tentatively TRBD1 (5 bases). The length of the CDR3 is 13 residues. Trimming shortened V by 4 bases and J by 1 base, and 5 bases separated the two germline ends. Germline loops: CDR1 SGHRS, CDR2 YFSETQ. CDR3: CASSTGNTGELFF. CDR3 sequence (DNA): TGCGCCAGCAGCACAGGGAACACCGGGGAGCTGTTTTTT.

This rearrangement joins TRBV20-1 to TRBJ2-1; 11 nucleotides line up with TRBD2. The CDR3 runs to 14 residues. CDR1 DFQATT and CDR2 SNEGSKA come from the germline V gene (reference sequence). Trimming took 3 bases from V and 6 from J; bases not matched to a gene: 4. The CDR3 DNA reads TGCAGTGCTAGTAGACTAGCGGGACCCAATGAGCAGTTCTTC. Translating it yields CSASRLAGPNEQFF.

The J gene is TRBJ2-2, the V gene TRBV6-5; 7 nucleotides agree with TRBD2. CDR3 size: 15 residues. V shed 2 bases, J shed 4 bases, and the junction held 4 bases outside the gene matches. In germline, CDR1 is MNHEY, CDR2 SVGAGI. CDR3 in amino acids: CASSYQRGGTGELFF. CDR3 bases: TGTGCCAGCAGTTACCAGCGGGGTGGCACCGGGGAGCTGTTTTTT.

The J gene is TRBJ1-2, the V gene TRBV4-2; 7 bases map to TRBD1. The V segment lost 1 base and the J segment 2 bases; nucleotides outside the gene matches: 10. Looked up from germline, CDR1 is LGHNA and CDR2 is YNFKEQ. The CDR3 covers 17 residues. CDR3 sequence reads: CASSQVSVRDSNYGYTF. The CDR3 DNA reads TGTGCCAGCAGCCAAGTCAGCGTAAGGGACAGCAACTATGGCTACACCTTC.